This is a list of T cell receptor beta chains from one sample in a study of cytomegalovirus exposure and HLA in healthy donors. Sequenced by immunoSEQ multiplex PCR; TCRdb stores in-frame clones only, minus some. The table lists some 270,000 clones, approximately 86% of them singletons. Sequencing was done on a sample of PBMCs. These receptors all stem from a woman aged 18 to 35 in good health and CMV-seronegative. Each CDR3 is given with its conserved first and last residue. The D gene is left open where the match is weak. Some rows have no size entry. The others give once, few or many, or a class for an expanded clone.

TGTGCCAGCAGCAGGACAGGCACAGATACGCAGTATTTT	CASSRTGTDTQYF	.	TRBV7-3	TRBJ2-3	.
TGTGCCAGCAGCCCTCTCCCCCGGAGACCTTATGGCTACACCTTC	CASSPLPRRPYGYTF	.	TRBV9	TRBJ1-2	.
TGTGCCAGCAGTTCCCCCTCGTACACCGGGGAGCTGTTTTTT	CASSSPSYTGELFF	.	TRBV28	TRBJ2-2	.
TGTGCCAGCAGTCTCCGACAGGGAGCGTTGTACGAGCAGTACTTC	CASSLRQGALYEQYF	.	TRBV28	TRBJ2-7	TRBD1
TGTGCCAGCAGCTCAGCTTATTATGGCTACACCTTC	CASSSAYYGYTF	.	TRBV7-8	TRBJ1-2	.
TGCGCCAGCAGCTTGGAACAGGGTTTTGGCTACACCTTC	CASSLEQGFGYTF	.	TRBV5-1	TRBJ1-2	.
TGTGCCAGCAGCTTAGGGGCTACCCACTATGGCTACACCTTC	CASSLGATHYGYTF	.	TRBV7-9	TRBJ1-2	.
TGTGCCAGCAGTTTAGAGGGTGCAAAAGGGAACATTCAGTACTTC	CASSLEGAKGNIQYF	.	TRBV27	TRBJ2-4	.
TGTGCCAGCAGTGATCATACAGCTGGGGAGACCCAGTACTTC	CASSDHTAGETQYF	few	TRBV25-1	TRBJ2-5	.
TGTGCCAGCAGTTTTTCAGATTGGACTAGCGGGGACACAGATACGCAGTATTTT	CASSFSDWTSGDTDTQYF	.	TRBV28	TRBJ2-3	TRBD2
TGCGCCAGCAGCAGACGACGAGCGGGAGTCCGGGAGACCCAGTACTTC	CASSRRRAGVRETQYF	.	TRBV5-1	TRBJ2-5	TRBD2
TGTGCCAGCAGTTTATCCGGGAGCTCCTACAATGAGCAGTTCTTC	CASSLSGSSYNEQFF	.	TRBV27	TRBJ2-1	.
TGCGCCAGCAGCTTGGGGGACAGGGATGTGAATGAGCAGTTCTTC	CASSLGDRDVNEQFF	.	TRBV5-1	TRBJ2-1	TRBD1
TGTGCCAGCAGCCATTCTGGACAGGGTTTCACTGAAGCTTTCTTT	CASSHSGQGFTEAFF	.	TRBV5-4	TRBJ1-1	TRBD1
TGTGCCAGCAGTTATGCCCCGGGGGGAGCCACAGATACGCAGTATTTT	CASSYAPGGATDTQYF	.	TRBV6-5	TRBJ2-3	TRBD2
TGCAGCGTTGAAGATCGGCCTAGCGGGAGCCCAGATACGCAGTATTTT	CSVEDRPSGSPDTQYF	.	TRBV29-1	TRBJ2-3	TRBD2
TGTGCCAGCAGCTTAGTTAGGGGCTACGAGCAGTACTTC	CASSLVRGYEQYF	.	TRBV7-8	TRBJ2-7	.
TGTGCCAGCCACAAGGACAGGGGGGGCGGGGAGCTGTTTTTT	CASHKDRGGGELFF	.	TRBV6-1	TRBJ2-2	TRBD1
TGTGCCAGCACCGGAACAGGGGGACCCTACGAGCAGTACTTC	CASTGTGGPYEQYF	once	TRBV9	TRBJ2-7	TRBD1
TGTGCCAGCAGCGGAGATGGGGGGATCTCTGGAAACACCATATATTTT	CASSGDGGISGNTIYF	.	TRBV9	TRBJ1-3	.
TGTGCCAGCAGCTTCCGGACAGGGGATAATTCACCCCTCCACTTT	CASSFRTGDNSPLHF	once	TRBV7-2	TRBJ1-6	TRBD1
TGTGCCAGCAGCTCCCCGAGGGCGGATAGCTCCTACGAGCAGTACTTC	CASSSPRADSSYEQYF	.	TRBV7-9	TRBJ2-7	.
TGTGCCAGCAGCGCTCTACGTGGAGGCGGTACCGGGGAGCTGTTTTTT	CASSALRGGGTGELFF	.	TRBV9	TRBJ2-2	.
TGTGCCAGCAGTTTGGGCCCCGGGGACTATGGCTACACCTTC	CASSLGPGDYGYTF	.	TRBV27	TRBJ1-2	.
TGTGCCAGCAGCCCCGAGGTCTGGAACACCGGGGAGCTGTTTTTT	CASSPEVWNTGELFF	.	TRBV9	TRBJ2-2	.
TGTGCCAGCAGCGTAGTATGGGGCGGCGGCTACACCTTC	CASSVVWGGGYTF	.	TRBV9	TRBJ1-2	.
TGTGCCAGCAGCTCCGCACGAGGGGGCACTGAAGCTTTCTTT	CASSSARGGTEAFF	.	TRBV7-9	TRBJ1-1	.